These 12 T cell receptor beta chains share one sample of origin, sequenced in a study of identical twins. Using its own MiXCR run on the 5' RACE reads, TCRdb lists one record per CDR3 protein. There are fewer than 250,000 distinct CDR3 sequences in the sample; roughly 9.4% occur only once, and 5.1% lies in the top ten. Sample: memory (CD45RO+) T cells sorted from blood. The receptors derive from a young woman in good health.

This clonotype was picked up a small number of times. This chain links TRBV11-3 with TRBJ1-2; 7 positions agree with TRBD1. V lost 2 bases to trimming and J lost 6 bases; unmatched junction nucleotides: 3. This CDR3 comprises 13 residues. In germline, CDR1 is SGHNT, CDR2 YENEEA. CDR3: CASSLSGGNGYTF. The CDR3 bases are TGTGCCAGCAGCTTATCAGGGGGGAATGGCTACACCTTC.

This clonotype was seen a single time. The chain carries TRBV6-1 and TRBJ1-4; TRBD1 might be the D (6 bases). V was pared by 6 bases and J by 8 bases, with 19 bases between. The germline gives CDR1 MNHNS, CDR2 SASEGT. The CDR3 runs 15 residues. The CDR3 bases are TGTGCCAGCAGACGCAAACCCAAACAGGGAGAAAAACTGTTTTTT. This translates into CASRRKPKQGEKLFF.

This clonotype has just a few counts. The chain is built from TRBV18 and TRBJ2-3; 13 nucleotides match TRBD2. The germline V gene encodes CDR1 KGHSH and CDR2 LQKENI. The CDR3 spans 17 residues. The V gene end was trimmed by 4 bases and the J gene end by 7 bases; junction bases not matched to a gene: 11. CDR3 nucleotide sequence: TGTGCCAGCTCACTCACCGGGACTAGCGGGATATCTAATACGCAGTATTTT. Translated: CASSLTGTSGISNTQYF.

In this sample, this clonotype turned up many times. J is TRBJ2-1 and V is TRBV7-2; D is unresolved. The CDR3 runs 14 residues. Germline CDR1 reads SGHTA; CDR2 reads FQGNSA. V lost 5 bases, J lost 4 bases, and 12 bases lay in between. The DNA for the CDR3 is TGTGCCAGCAGCCCTGCTTGGCAGTACAATGAGCAGTTCTTC. This translates into CASSPAWQYNEQFF.

The rearrangement uses TRBV20-1 and TRBJ2-1; 8 nucleotides match TRBD2. From germline, CDR1 is DFQATT and CDR2 SNEGSKA (reference sequence). Losses at the gene ends were 6 bases for V and 5 bases for J; bases not matched to a gene: 15. CDR3 length: 16 amino acids. For the CDR3, the DNA is TGCAGTGCGATTAGCAGGGCGGGAGGTAGGGACAATGAGCAGTTCTTC. It specifies CSAISRAGGRDNEQFF.

Ten or more counts support this clonotype. The chain links TRBV9 to TRBJ2-1; D call uncertain. The germline gives CDR1 SGDLS, CDR2 YYNGEE. V was cut by 4 bases and J by 8 bases, with 10 bases left in between. The CDR3 is 12 residues long. The CDR3 DNA reads as TGTGCCAGCAGCATCTACTCGGATGAGCAGTTCTTC. It specifies CASSIYSDEQFF.

This clonotype occurred many times. The chain is built from TRBV29-1 and TRBJ2-3; weak D call: TRBD1 (5 bases). The CDR3 covers 13 residues. Trimming stripped 6 bases from V and 2 bases from J, with 12 bases between. Germline CDR1 is SQVTM and CDR2 is ANQGSEA. CDR3 sequence reads: CSVRQTYTDTQYF. CDR3 DNA: TGCAGCGTACGACAGACCTACACAGATACGCAGTATTTT.

This clonotype has ten or more counts. The chain is built from TRBV7-9 and TRBJ2-3; 7 nucleotides agree with TRBD2. Germline CDR1 reads SEHNR; CDR2 reads FQNEAQ (reference sequence). With 0 bases clipped from V and 4 bases from J, the junction kept 4 bases outside the gene matches. There are 15 residues in the CDR3. The DNA for the CDR3 is TGTGCCAGCAGCTTAGCGGGAGGGCCTTCAGATACGCAGTATTTT. As protein: CASSLAGGPSDTQYF.

This clonotype has just a few counts. The V and J genes are TRBV4-3 and TRBJ1-2; D might be TRBD1 (5 bases). The V gene's germline CDR1 is LGHNA and CDR2 YSLEER. CDR3 length: 16 amino acids. The V and J ends lost 0 bases and 4 bases respectively, with 15 bases between them. CDR3 DNA: TGCGCCAGCAGCCAAGAAGAGGGGTTTTCCGGCTATGGCTACACCTTC. Its translation is CASSQEEGFSGYGYTF.

The gene calls are TRBV12-3 or TRBV12-4 and TRBJ2-7; TRBD2 might be the D (5 bases). The CDR3 covers 12 residues. The V end was cut by 6 bases, the J end by 7 bases, with 13 bases between. The CDR3 nucleotides are TGTGCCAGCAGCCTAAGAGGGAGTGAGCAGTACTTC. Its translation is CASSLRGSEQYF.

This clonotype was seen at least ten times. The CDR3 is CSATLSGTRASYEQYF. In DNA, the CDR3 is TGCAGTGCCACACTATCCGGGACTAGGGCCTCCTACGAGCAGTACTTC. This chain links TRBV20-1 with TRBJ2-7; the match to TRBD2 covers 8 bases. The germline V gene encodes CDR1 DFQATT and CDR2 SNEGSKA (reference sequence). The CDR3 spans 16 residues. The trim removed 6 bases at V and 0 bases at J, leaving 13 bases unmatched.

This clonotype has a count of ten or more. This CDR3 is missing its conserved last phenylalanine or tryptophan, likely due to a read error. This chain links TRBV6-1 with TRBJ2-1; the match to TRBD2 covers 11 bases. The J segment lost 5 bases and the V segment lost 6 bases, leaving 6 bases of the junction unmatched. The CDR3 runs to 15 residues. CDR1 and CDR2 (germline): MNHNS, SASEGT. CDR3: CASSLLAGVDNEQFL. The CDR3 nucleotides are TGTGCCAGCAGCCTACTAGCGGGGGTAGACAATGAGCAGTTCCTC.